The 29 T cell receptor beta chains reported below all come from one sample, sequenced in a study of T cells in Graves' hyperthyroidism and ophthalmopathy. Authors of the study amplified TCR beta CDR3 regions from RNA transcripts. When the TCR CDR3 underwent first-round RT-PCR, the HTBI primer set was used. TCRdb re-called the multiplex PCR reads through MiXCR, storing one row per CDR3 protein. This sample has nearly 750,000 distinct CDR3 sequences, with 30% to 40% found just once. What was sequenced was blood. These receptors were collected from a woman between 40 and 50 years old with Graves' hyperthyroidism.

This clonotype was recorded at least ten times. The chain combines TRBV7-9 with TRBJ2-7; D is uncertain. Germline loops: CDR1 SEHNR, CDR2 FQNEAQ (reference sequence). Trimming shortened V by 5 bases and J by 4 bases, and 15 bases separated the two germline ends. This CDR3 has 14 residues. Here the CDR3 reads CASSPPLELYEQYF. CDR3 nucleotide sequence: TGTGCCAGCAGCCCTCCTCTTGAACTTTACGAGCAGTACTTC. The full variable domain, its missing parts supplied by reference TRBV7-9 and TRBJ2-7, is DTGVSQNPRHKITKRGQNVTFRCDPISEHNRLYWYRQTLGQGPEFLTYFQNEAQLEKSRLLSDRFSAERPKGSFSTLEIQRTEQGDSAMYLCASSPPLELYEQYFGPGTRLTVT.

This clonotype was seen many times. The chain combines TRBV24-1 with TRBJ1-4; 8 bases agree with TRBD1. CDR3 length equals 12 residues. The germline V gene encodes CDR1 KGHDR and CDR2 SFDVKD. V lost 9 bases and J lost 7; bases outside the gene matches: 3. DNA of the CDR3: TGTGCCACCTCAGGGGGCGGTGAAAAACTGTTTTTT. Protein sequence: CATSGGGEKLFF.

Of note for this clonotype: Mismatch with germline at one junction end may stem from a read error. The chain combines TRBV11-1 with TRBJ2-7, with unresolved D. CDR1 and CDR2 from the germline V gene are SGHAT and FQDESV (reference sequence). There are 12 residues in the CDR3. CDR3 region: CASQLPSYELYF. The CDR3 DNA follows: TGTGCTAGTCAACTGCCATCCTACGAGCTGTACTTC.

The chain links TRBV10-3 to TRBJ2-1, with TRBD2 matching over 9 bases. CDR3 size: 15 residues. V trimming: 2 bases; J trimming: 7 bases; junction bases outside the gene matches: 6. Germline CDR1 and CDR2: ENHRY and SYGVKD. Here the CDR3 DNA reads TGTGCCATCAGTGAGGGTCTAGCGGGGAAGAATGAGCAGTTCTTC. Translation: CAISEGLAGKNEQFF.

This clonotype occurred a few times. The chain recombines TRBV9 with TRBJ1-1; D uncertain. Germline V gene data show CDR1 as SGDLS and CDR2 as YYNGEE. The CDR3 sequence is 15 residues long. The V end was cut by 0 bases, the J end by 0 bases, with 9 bases between. CDR3 loop: CASSVDDRLNTEAFF. In nucleotides, the CDR3 is TGTGCCAGCAGCGTAGATGATCGGTTGAACACTGAAGCTTTCTTT. The variable domain in full, completed from reference TRBV9 and TRBJ1-1, reads DSGVTQTPKHLITATGQRVTLRCSPRSGDLSVYWYQQSLDQGLQFLIQYYNGEERAKGNILERFSAQQFPDLHSELNLSSLELGDSALYFCASSVDDRLNTEAFFGQGTRLTVV.

This clonotype was recorded at least ten times. V and J are TRBV24-1 and TRBJ2-2; D ambiguous. V gave up 5 bases and J gave up 7 bases, with 13 bases separating them. The germline V gene has CDR1 KGHDR and CDR2 SFDVKD. The CDR3 is 14 residues long. CDR3 coding DNA: TGTGCCACCAGTGTAGATCACGGCCTCGGGGAGCTGTTTTTT. It yields the protein CATSVDHGLGELFF.

This chain uses TRBV11-2 with TRBJ1-3; D is uncertain. V dropped 6 bases and J dropped 1 base, with 10 bases sitting between them. From germline, CDR1 is SGHAT and CDR2 FQNNGV. CDR3 length: 14 amino acids. For the CDR3, the DNA is TGTGCCAGCAGTCAATCGAAATCTGGAAACACCATATATTTT. As protein: CASSQSKSGNTIYF.

This clonotype was counted ten times or more. The CDR3 nucleotides are TGTGCCAGCAGCTTGCGGCCGGGACTAGCATACAATGAGCAGTTCTTC. This translates into CASSLRPGLAYNEQFF. The chain is built from TRBV7-9 and TRBJ2-1; 9 bases match TRBD2. CDR1 is SEHNR, CDR2 FQNEAQ, per germline (reference sequence). Unmatched junction bases numbered 7, after V lost 3 bases and J lost 4 bases. The CDR3 is 16 amino acids.

The rearrangement links TRBV10-3 to TRBJ1-4; 7 nucleotides align to TRBD1. The CDR3 extends over 15 amino acids. CDR1 and CDR2 from the germline V gene are ENHRY and SYGVKD. V was clipped by 8 bases and J by 8 bases; unmatched bases: 14. CDR3 region: CAISDRDRAQEKLFF. CDR3 DNA sequence: TGTGCCATCTCCGACCGCGACAGGGCCCAGGAAAAACTGTTTTTT.

This clonotype was seen ten or more times. This chain joins TRBV7-9 and TRBJ1-1; D uncertain. The CDR3 sequence is 11 residues long. The V end lost 3 bases, the J end lost 4 bases, and 3 bases lay between the germline ends. The germline V gene encodes CDR1 SEHNR and CDR2 FQNEAQ (reference sequence). In DNA, the CDR3 is TGTGCCAGCAGCTTTCCCACTGAAGCTTTCTTT. Translating gives CASSFPTEAFF.

About this clonotype: One end of the junction varies from germline; a read error may be responsible. The V call is TRBV10-3, the J call TRBJ2-6; D not certain. The germline CDR1 and CDR2 sequences are ENHRY and SYGVKD. CDR3 length: 15 residues. CDR3 in DNA: TGTGCCAGCAGTCCTGAGTACTCTGGGGCCAACGTCCTGACTTTC. It codes for CASSPEYSGANVLTF.

This clonotype was picked up many times. The V call is TRBV7-9, the J call TRBJ1-1, with D possibly matching TRBD1 (6 bases). The CDR3 runs 14 residues. Trimming removed 4 bases at V and 1 base at J, with 10 bases between. The V gene's germline CDR1 is SEHNR and CDR2 FQNEAQ (reference sequence). The CDR3 coding sequence is TGTGCCAGCAGCTGGCCGGGACAGAACACTGAAGCTTTCTTT. Protein: CASSWPGQNTEAFF.

The chain is built from TRBV19 and TRBJ1-5; the D gene is possibly TRBD1 (6 bases). V was cut by 9 bases and J by 0 bases, with 15 bases left in between. Germline V gene sequence: CDR1 LNHDA, CDR2 SQIVND (reference sequence). CDR3 length equals 15 residues. DNA for the CDR3: TGTGCCAGCAGGGCGGGACACTATAGCAATCAGCCCCAGCATTTT. Its translation: CASRAGHYSNQPQHF.

Points on this clonotype: Mismatch with germline at one junction end may stem from a read error. J is TRBJ1-1 and V is TRBV3-1; no definite D call. Germline V gives CDR1 LGHDT, CDR2 YNNKEL (reference sequence). The CDR3 is made up of 13 amino acids. CDR3 in amino acids: CASSQQRNTEASF. For the CDR3, the DNA is TGTGCCAGCAGCCAACAGAGGAACACTGAAGCTTCCTTT.

This sequence joins TRBV5-1 and TRBJ1-5, with 9 nucleotides matching TRBD1. Trimming cost V 4 bases and J 5 bases; bases outside gene matches: 13. The CDR3 has 17 residues. Germline CDR1 is SGHRS and CDR2 is YFSETQ. CDR3 loop: CASSQGQGIQKDQPQHF. In nucleotides, the CDR3 is TGCGCCAGCAGCCAGGGACAGGGTATTCAGAAGGATCAGCCCCAGCATTTT.

This clonotype has at least ten counts. The CDR3 loop reads CASGFDGPYGYTF. The CDR3 nucleotides are TGTGCTAGTGGTTTTGACGGTCCCTATGGCTACACCTTC. The chain uses TRBV12-5 and TRBJ1-2; D gene unclear. The germline CDR1 and CDR2 sequences are LGHNT and FRNRAP. The CDR3 sequence is 13 residues long. V was cut by 3 bases and J by 4 bases, with 9 bases left in between.

This clonotype was detected a few times. This sequence joins TRBV12-5 and TRBJ2-7, with TRBD2 as a possible D gene (5 bases). The CDR3 has 13 residues. Per germline, CDR1 LGHNT and CDR2 FRNRAP. The ends were cut back, 4 bases at V and 6 bases at J, with 13 bases in the middle. CDR3 DNA sequence: TGTGCTAGTGGTTCGCCGGGGAGTGGCGAGCAGTACTTC. Protein sequence: CASGSPGSGEQYF.

This clonotype was found many times. The chain recombines TRBV24-1 with TRBJ2-7; the D gene is possibly TRBD1 (5 bases). Trimming took off 4 bases at V and 4 bases at J, with 7 bases between the two ends. This CDR3 comprises 12 residues. CDR1 and CDR2 from the germline V gene are KGHDR and SFDVKD. CDR3 in DNA: TGTGCCACCAGTGACAACAGGTACGAGCAGTACTTC. Translated: CATSDNRYEQYF.

The genes are TRBV10-3 and TRBJ1-1; tentatively, D is TRBD1 (5 bases). Germline values: CDR1 ENHRY, CDR2 SYGVKD. The CDR3 runs to 14 residues. V lost 4 bases and J lost 4, with 13 bases in between. For the CDR3, the DNA is TGTGCCATCAGTGGGGAGGAGGGGTTCACTGAAGCTTTCTTT. This sequence encodes CAISGEEGFTEAFF.

Notes on this clonotype: This may arise from a read error, as a much more abundant clone is one base away. The chain combines TRBV10-3 with TRBJ1-2, with TRBD1 matching over 7 bases. Germline V gene lookup returns CDR1 ENHRY and CDR2 SYGVKD. The CDR3 is made up of 14 amino acids. The CDR3 DNA follows: TGTGCCAGCACCTCTCAGGGCAGGGGGACTGGCTGCACCTTC. Translated: CASTSQGRGTGCTF.

This clonotype was seen only a few times. The J gene is TRBJ2-7, the V gene TRBV19, with 7 bases matching TRBD2. Per the germline V gene, CDR1 is LNHDA and CDR2 is SQIVND (reference sequence). V shed 3 bases and J 4 bases; nucleotides not matched to a gene: 12. This CDR3 is 16 amino acids long. This CDR3 reads CASSIRAGTGLYEQYF. Here the CDR3 DNA reads TGTGCCAGTAGTATCAGAGCGGGAACCGGGCTGTACGAGCAGTACTTC.

This chain uses TRBV20-1 with TRBJ1-2; D remains unclear. Looked up from germline, CDR1 is DFQATT and CDR2 is SNEGSKA (reference sequence). Trimming stripped 8 bases from V and 10 bases from J, with 8 bases between. CDR3 length equals 8 residues. The CDR3, as DNA: TGCAGTCCAGTCCCCTACACCTTC. Translated: CSPVPYTF.

This chain joins TRBV7-9 and TRBJ1-3; tentative D call: TRBD1 (5 bases). V was shortened by 5 bases and J by 0 bases, with 14 bases between the two germline ends. The germline V gene encodes CDR1 SEHNR and CDR2 FQNEAQ (reference sequence). The CDR3 totals 16 residues. CDR3 protein: CASSPRGQGSGNTIYF. CDR3 sequence (DNA): TGTGCCAGCAGCCCGCGTGGGCAGGGCTCTGGAAACACCATATATTTT. Filled out from reference TRBV7-9 and TRBJ1-3, the complete variable domain reads DTGVSQNPRHKITKRGQNVTFRCDPISEHNRLYWYRQTLGQGPEFLTYFQNEAQLEKSRLLSDRFSAERPKGSFSTLEIQRTEQGDSAMYLCASSPRGQGSGNTIYFGEGSWLTVV.

This clonotype was observed a handful of times. The chain recombines TRBV28 with TRBJ1-2; D is uncertain. Between the trimmed V and J ends, which lost 5 bases and 2 bases, there was a span of 6 bases. Germline assignment: CDR1 MDHEN and CDR2 SYDVKM. This CDR3 is 12 amino acids long. CDR3 DNA sequence: TGTGCCAGCAGTCACGACAACTATGGCTACACCTTC. Protein sequence: CASSHDNYGYTF.

This clonotype occurred many times. The chain employs TRBV25-1 and TRBJ1-3; the D gene is possibly TRBD1 (6 bases). The CDR3 spans 14 residues. Germline V lookup: CDR1 MGHDK, CDR2 SYGVNS. V lost 5 bases and J 3 bases, leaving 11 bases between the germline ends. CDR3 bases: TGTGCCAGCAGTTCGGGACACGGTGGAAACACCATATATTTT. This sequence encodes CASSSGHGGNTIYF.

This clonotype has only one observation. The chain is built from TRBV12-3 or TRBV12-4 and TRBJ2-1, with a possible D match to TRBD2 (5 bases). Trimming removed 8 bases at V and 9 bases at J, with 14 bases between. The CDR3 is 12 amino acids. CDR3 DNA: TGTGCCAGCTTCCGGGCCGGAGGTGAGCAGTTCTTC. The encoded protein is CASFRAGGEQFF.

On this clonotype itself: A much more abundant neighbour one base away suggests this may be a read error. The chain couples TRBV15 to TRBJ1-1; D is unresolved. The V gene lost 1 base and the J gene lost 3 bases, with 3 bases spanning the gap. Per the germline V gene, CDR1 is LNHNV and CDR2 is YYDKDF (reference sequence). The CDR3 runs 12 residues. The CDR3 protein is CATSRADTEAFF. CDR3 bases: TGTGCCACCAGCAGAGCGGACACTGAAGCTTTCTTT.

A few counts support this clonotype. The conserved final phenylalanine or tryptophan is absent from the CDR3, which likely points to a read error. It is unclear where the CDR3 begins or ends on the DNA, so no DNA is shown, and the CDR3 is as TCRdb lists it. V and J are TRBV7-2 and TRBJ1-1; the D call TRBD1 from the table was never checked on the DNA. The CDR3 adds up to 14 amino acids, both ends counted. Looked up from germline, CDR1 is SGHTA and CDR2 is FQGNSA. The CDR3 sequence: CASSLAWDNKLQEY.

The V gene is TRBV29-1, the J gene TRBJ1-2, with D perhaps TRBD1 (5 bases). The germline V and J ends were trimmed by 3 bases and 4 bases, with 9 bases remaining between them. The CDR3 runs to 12 residues. CDR1 is SQVTM and CDR2 is ANQGSEA in the germline V gene. The CDR3 sequence is CSVDRDLYGYTF. CDR3 bases: TGCAGCGTTGACAGGGACCTCTATGGCTACACCTTC.